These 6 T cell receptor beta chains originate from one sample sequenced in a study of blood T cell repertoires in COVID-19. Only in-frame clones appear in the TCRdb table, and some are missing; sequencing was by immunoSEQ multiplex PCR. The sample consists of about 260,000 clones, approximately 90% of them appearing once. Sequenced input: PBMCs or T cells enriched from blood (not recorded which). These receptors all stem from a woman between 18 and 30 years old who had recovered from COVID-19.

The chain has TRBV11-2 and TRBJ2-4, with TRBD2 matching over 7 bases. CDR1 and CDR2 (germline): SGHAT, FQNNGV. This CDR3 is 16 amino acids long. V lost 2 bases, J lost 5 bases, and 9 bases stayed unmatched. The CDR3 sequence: CASSLRVAGVENIQYF. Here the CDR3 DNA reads TGTGCCAGCAGCTTACGAGTAGCGGGCGTGGAAAACATTCAGTACTTC.

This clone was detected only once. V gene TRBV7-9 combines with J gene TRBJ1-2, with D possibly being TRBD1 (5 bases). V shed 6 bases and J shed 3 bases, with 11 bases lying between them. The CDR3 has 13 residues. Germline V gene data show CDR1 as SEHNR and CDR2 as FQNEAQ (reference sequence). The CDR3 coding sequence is TGTGCCAGCAGACCAGGGTACGACTATGGCTACACCTTC. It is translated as CASRPGYDYGYTF.

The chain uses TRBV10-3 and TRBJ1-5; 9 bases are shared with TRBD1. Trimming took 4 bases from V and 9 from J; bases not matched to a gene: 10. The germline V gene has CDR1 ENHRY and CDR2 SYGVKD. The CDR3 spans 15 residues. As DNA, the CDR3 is TGTGCCATCAGTGCTAATACAGGGGGCCCGAGGCCCCAGCATTTT. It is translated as CAISANTGGPRPQHF.

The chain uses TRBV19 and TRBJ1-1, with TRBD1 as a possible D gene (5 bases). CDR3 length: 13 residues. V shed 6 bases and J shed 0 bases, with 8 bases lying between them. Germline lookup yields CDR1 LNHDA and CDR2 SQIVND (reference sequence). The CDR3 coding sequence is TGTGCCAGTAGCGAGACAGTGAACACTGAAGCTTTCTTT. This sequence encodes CASSETVNTEAFF.

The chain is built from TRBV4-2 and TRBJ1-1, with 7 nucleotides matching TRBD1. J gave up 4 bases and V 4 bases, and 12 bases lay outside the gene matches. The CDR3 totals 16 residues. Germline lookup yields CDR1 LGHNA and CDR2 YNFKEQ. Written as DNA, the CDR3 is TGTGCCAGCAGCCGGGGACAGACATTAAGAGGCACTGAAGCTTTCTTT. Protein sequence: CASSRGQTLRGTEAFF.

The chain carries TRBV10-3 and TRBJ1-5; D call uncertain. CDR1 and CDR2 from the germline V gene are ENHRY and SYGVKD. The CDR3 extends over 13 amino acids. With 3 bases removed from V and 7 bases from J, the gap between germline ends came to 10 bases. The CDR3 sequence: CAISEQMVQPQHF. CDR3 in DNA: TGTGCCATCAGTGAACAGATGGTGCAGCCCCAGCATTTT.